Listed below are T cell receptor beta chains from one sample, sequenced in a study of cytomegalovirus exposure and HLA in healthy donors. The repertoire was sequenced with immunoSEQ multiplex PCR; TCRdb's copy has only in-frame clones and lacks some. Here the sample spans about 130,000 clones, 80% to 90% being singletons. Sample: PBMCs. The receptor source for this set is a woman aged 25 to 45 in good health and CMV-seronegative. The CDR3 runs from the conserved cysteine through the conserved F or W. The D gene is left open where the match is weak. Clone size is not always given. Where it is, it says once, few, many or a class for expanded clones.

d_gene	j_gene	abundance	v_gene	CDR3nt	CDR3aa
TRBD1	TRBJ2-2	.	TRBV10-1	TGCGCCAGCAGCCCCGGACAGGGTGGCACCGGGGAGCTGTTTTTT	CASSPGQGGTGELFF
TRBD1	TRBJ2-2	few	TRBV5-1	TGCGCCAGCAGTGGTAGGGGGCCGAACACCGGGGAGCTGTTTTTT	CASSGRGPNTGELFF
TRBD1	TRBJ1-1	.	TRBV2	TGTGCCAGTTCCCAAAACAGGGGGTACACTGAAGCTTTCTTT	CASSQNRGYTEAFF
TRBD1	TRBJ1-1	.	TRBV19	TGTGCCAGTAGTTTCGGGACAGGGTACACTGAAGCTTTCTTT	CASSFGTGYTEAFF
.	TRBJ2-3	.	TRBV6-1	TGTGCCAGCAGTGCGTTACAGGGCCGCTCCACAGATACGCAGTATTTT	CASSALQGRSTDTQYF
.	TRBJ1-2	few	TRBV5-8	TGTGCCAGCAGCTTGGGGAGGGACTACACCTTC	CASSLGRDYTF
TRBD2	TRBJ2-3	few	TRBV4-2	TGTGCCAGCAGCCAAGATAGGAGTAGCGGGGGAGATACGCAGTATTTT	CASSQDRSSGGDTQYF
TRBD1	TRBJ2-7	.	TRBV2	TGTGCCAGCAGCGCTCAGACAGGGGACTACGAGCAGTACTTC	CASSAQTGDYEQYF
TRBD2	TRBJ2-7	once	TRBV20-1	TGCAGTGCCGTCGGACTAGCGGGACTGTACTTC	CSAVGLAGLYF
.	TRBJ2-1	.	TRBV9	TGTGCCAGCAGCGTAGCAGGGGCCAACCACAATGAGCAGTTCTTC	CASSVAGANHNEQFF
.	TRBJ1-1	few	TRBV4-3	TGCGCCAGCAGCCAAAACATGCAGGGGTACACTGAAGCTTTCTTT	CASSQNMQGYTEAFF
TRBD2	TRBJ2-1	.	TRBV7-2	TGTGCCAGCAGCGCTAGCGGGAGGACCTACAATGAGCAGTTCTTC	CASSASGRTYNEQFF
TRBD1	TRBJ1-6	once	TRBV18	TGTGCCAGCTCACCGGGGACAGCCAGAGGAATTTCACCCCTCCACTTT	CASSPGTARGISPLHF
.	TRBJ1-2	few	TRBV11-2	TGTGCCAGCAGCTTAGATCAAACAGTCTATGGCTACACCTTC	CASSLDQTVYGYTF
TRBD1	TRBJ1-4	few	TRBV4-2	TGTGCCAGCAGCCAAGAGGGGACAGCTATTAATGAAAAACTGTTTTTT	CASSQEGTAINEKLFF
.	TRBJ2-7	.	TRBV18	TGTGCCAGCTCACCACGGACAACCTACGAGCAGTACTTC	CASSPRTTYEQYF
TRBD2	TRBJ2-5	.	TRBV30	TGTGCCTGGGGGGAGGGCAGGGCAGAGACCCAGTACTTC	CAWGEGRAETQYF
.	TRBJ1-2	.	TRBV28	TGTGCCAGCAGTTCCGGACAACTGAACTATGGCTACACCTTC	CASSSGQLNYGYTF
.	TRBJ1-2	.	TRBV6-1	TGTGCCAGCAGTGATGGAGGGAATGGCTACACCTTC	CASSDGGNGYTF
.	TRBJ1-2	.	TRBV28	TGTGCCAGCAGTTTACCCGGGTATGGCTACACCTTC	CASSLPGYGYTF
TRBD2	TRBJ2-3	.	TRBV2	TGTGCCACGGGGGGGTTCACAGATACGCAGTATTTT	CATGGFTDTQYF
TRBD2	TRBJ2-1	.	TRBV6-6	TGTGCCAGCAGTTACTCGCCGGGACTAGCGGACAATGAGCAGTTCTTC	CASSYSPGLADNEQFF
.	TRBJ2-3	.	TRBV7-3	TGTGCCAGCAGCTCCCTCGGGAGCGATACGCAGTATTTT	CASSSLGSDTQYF
.	TRBJ2-3	.	TRBV13	TGTGCCAGCAGCTTAGGGAGGAGGGTCTGGGCCACAGATACGCAGTATTTT	CASSLGRRVWATDTQYF
TRBD1	TRBJ1-1	.	TRBV18	TGTGCCAGCTCACCAGAAGGACAGGGAGTAGGTGAAGCTTTCTTT	CASSPEGQGVGEAFF
TRBD2	TRBJ2-7	.	TRBV11-2	TGTGCCAGCAGCTTAACCGGGACTAGAAACGAGCAGTACTTC	CASSLTGTRNEQYF
TRBD1	TRBJ2-7	.	TRBV7-8	TGTGCCAGCAGCCTACAACCGGGACAGGGCGTCGGCGAGCAGTACTTC	CASSLQPGQGVGEQYF
TRBD2	TRBJ2-7	.	TRBV7-9	TGTGCCAGCAGCCCCGGACTAGCGGGGGGGATCACCTCCGACGAGCAGTACTTC	CASSPGLAGGITSDEQYF